This entry describes one TCR beta chain. This sample was included in a study of blood T cell repertoires in COVID-19. Germline loops: CDR1 MNHEY, CDR2 SMNVEV (reference sequence). CDR3 length equals 18 residues. Trimming removed 0 bases from V and 4 bases from J, with 21 bases in between. This table comes from immunoSEQ multiplex PCR, and its TCRdb copy is limited to in-frame clones, with some not included. The repertoire holds more than 140,000 clones, with around 83% as singletons. The chain employs TRBV27 and TRBJ1-2; the D gene is possibly TRBD1 (5 bases). The sample was peripheral blood. The receptor's source is a woman aged 55-70 years with acute or convalescent COVID-19. The CDR3 loop is CASSLSRGLEGFFYGYTF. The DNA for the CDR3 is TGTGCCAGCAGTTTATCAAGAGGGCTGGAGGGGTTTTTCTATGGCTACACCTTC.